Sequencing of this T cell receptor (beta chain) was carried out in a study of patients and donors after allogeneic stem cell transplantation. Germline CDR1 MGHDK, CDR2 SYGVNS. The CDR3 sequence is 15 residues long. V was shortened by 7 bases and J by 2 bases, with 12 bases between the two germline ends. A single record per CDR3 protein comes from TCRdb applying MiXCR to the RT-PCR reads. Of about a million distinct CDR3 sequences listed, approximately 19% were seen once; the top ten hold approximately 5.9%. The chain recombines TRBV25-1 with TRBJ2-6; D gene uncertain. The sequence was obtained from a human donor who was either an allogeneic HSCT recipient or a stem cell or donor lymphocyte infusion donor (not recorded which). It is not recorded whose cells these are; they may come from a transplant donor. Sequenced sample: blood, either unsorted or a sorted T cell fraction (not recorded which). The CDR3 DNA reads TGTGCCAGCAATCCCGCAAGGGCTGGGGCCAACGTCCTGACTTTC. This encodes CASNPARAGANVLTF.